This T cell receptor (beta chain) is from a study of T cell repertoires in ileal Crohn's disease. As for the study in general: Biopsies of the neoterminal ileum at postoperative colonoscopy form M6 samples. Overall study findings and caveats: Clonality above 26.8% at surgery always came with endoscopic recurrence.

In regard to this clone: Antigen specificity is unknown.

Time point: neoterminal ileum biopsy at postoperative endoscopy, about 6 months after surgery. Adults with ileal or ileocolonic Crohn's disease and an indication for resection were eligible. CDR3 length equals 12 residues. Germline V gene data show CDR1 as GTSNPN and CDR2 as SVGIG (reference sequence). Trimming took off 5 bases at V and 4 bases at J, with 11 bases between the two ends. Measured with immunoSEQ multiplex PCR; TCRdb has only the in-frame clones, and not every one. This table has approximately 16,000 clones, around 80% appearing once. The TCR was taken from an adult with Crohn's disease. Material for sequencing was ileal tissue. The V and J genes are TRBV30 and TRBJ1-1; D remains unclear. CDR3 in amino acids: CAWDLDGTEAFF. The CDR3 DNA is TGTGCCTGGGACCTTGATGGCACTGAAGCTTTCTTT.